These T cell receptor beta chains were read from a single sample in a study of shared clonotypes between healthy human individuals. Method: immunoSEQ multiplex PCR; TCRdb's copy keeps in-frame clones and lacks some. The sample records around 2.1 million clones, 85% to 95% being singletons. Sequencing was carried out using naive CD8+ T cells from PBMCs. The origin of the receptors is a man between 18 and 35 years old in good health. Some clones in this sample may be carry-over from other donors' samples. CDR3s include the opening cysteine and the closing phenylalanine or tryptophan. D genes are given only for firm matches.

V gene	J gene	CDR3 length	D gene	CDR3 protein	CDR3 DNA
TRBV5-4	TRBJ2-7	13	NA	CASSLERPEEQYF	TGTGCCAGCAGCTTGGAAAGACCGGAGGAGCAGTACTTC
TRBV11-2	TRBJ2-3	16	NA	CASSLGGLAITDTQYF	TGTGCCAGCAGCTTAGGAGGGCTAGCGATCACAGATACGCAGTATTTT
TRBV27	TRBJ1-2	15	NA	CASSSPGAANYGYTF	TGTGCCAGCAGTTCCCCAGGTGCAGCTAACTATGGCTACACCTTC
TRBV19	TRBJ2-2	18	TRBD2	CASSIGPLAGGPAGELFF	TGTGCCAGTAGTATAGGGCCCTTAGCGGGAGGGCCCGCCGGGGAGCTGTTTTTT
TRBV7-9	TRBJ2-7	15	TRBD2	CASSPLAGLIYEQYF	TGTGCCAGCAGCCCACTAGCGGGGCTGATCTACGAGCAGTACTTC
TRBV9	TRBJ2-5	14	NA	CASSEPGTGETQYF	TGTGCCAGCAGCGAACCCGGGACGGGAGAGACCCAGTACTTC
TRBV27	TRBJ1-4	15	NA	CASSLFPGGNEKLFF	TGTGCCAGCAGTTTATTTCCAGGCGGTAATGAAAAACTGTTTTTT
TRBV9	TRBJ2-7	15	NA	CASSVDGRVTDEQYF	TGTGCCAGCAGCGTAGACGGCAGGGTGACGGACGAGCAGTACTTC
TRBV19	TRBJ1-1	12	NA	CASYWENTEAFF	TGTGCCAGTTATTGGGAGAACACTGAAGCTTTCTTT
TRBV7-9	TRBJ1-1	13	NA	CASSLVTRSEAFF	TGTGCCAGCAGCTTAGTGACACGGAGTGAAGCTTTCTTT
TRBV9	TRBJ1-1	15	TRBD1	CASTPGGTENTEAFF	TGTGCCAGCACACCCGGGGGGACAGAGAACACTGAAGCTTTCTTT
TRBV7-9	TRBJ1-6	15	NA	CASSRVGTENSPLHF	TGTGCCAGCAGCCGAGTCGGGACGGAGAATTCACCCCTCCACTTT
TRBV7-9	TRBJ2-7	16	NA	CASSSLDGGPSYEQYF	TGTGCCAGCAGCTCCCTCGATGGGGGGCCCTCCTACGAGCAGTACTTC
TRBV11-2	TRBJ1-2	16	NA	CASSLAGSGFNYGYTF	TGTGCCAGCAGCTTAGCTGGGTCAGGATTTAACTATGGCTACACCTTC
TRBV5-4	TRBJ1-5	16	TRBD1	CASSWGTDEVRQPQHF	TGTGCCAGCAGCTGGGGGACAGACGAGGTAAGACAGCCCCAGCATTTT
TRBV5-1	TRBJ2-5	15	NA	CASRTYRANQETQYF	TGCGCCAGCAGAACCTATCGGGCCAACCAAGAGACCCAGTACTTC
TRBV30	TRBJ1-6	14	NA	CAWSVIGKGSPLHF	TGTGCCTGGAGTGTGATAGGGAAGGGTTCACCCCTCCACTTT
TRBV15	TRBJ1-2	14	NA	CATSSGRSNYGYTF	TGTGCCACCAGCAGCGGCCGTTCTAACTATGGCTACACCTTC
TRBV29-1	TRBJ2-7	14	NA	CSVKDRKISYEQYF	TGCAGCGTTAAAGACCGAAAGATCTCCTACGAGCAGTACTTC
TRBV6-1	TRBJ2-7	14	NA	CASSDETSRYEQYF	TGTGCCAGCAGTGACGAGACTAGTAGATACGAGCAGTACTTC
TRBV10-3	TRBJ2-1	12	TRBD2	CASSGRDNEQFF	TGTGCCAGTAGCGGGAGGGATAATGAGCAGTTCTTC
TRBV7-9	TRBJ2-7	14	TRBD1	CASSSGGLSYEQYF	TGTGCCAGCAGCTCAGGGGGCCTATCCTACGAGCAGTACTTC
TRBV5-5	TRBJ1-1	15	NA	CASSPHRGGNTEAFF	TGTGCCAGCAGCCCCCACCGGGGGGGGAACACTGAAGCTTTCTTT